Listed below are T cell receptor beta chains from one sample, sequenced in a study of graft-versus-host responses after intestinal transplantation. Assay: immunoSEQ multiplex PCR; the TCRdb copy retains only in-frame clones and omits some. The sample has some 96,000 clones, more than 85% seen once. Which antigens these TCRs recognize remains unknown. The sample in question was unstimulated CD4+ T cells sorted from spleen or lymph node cells, obtained before transplant. The receptors derive from a human donor who was the organ donor for an intestinal transplant. The CDR3 runs from the conserved cysteine through the conserved F or W. The D gene is left open where the match is weak. Expanded clones are given a class, and other clones once, few, many or no size at all.

V gene	clone size	D gene	J gene	CDR3 DNA	CDR3 protein
TRBV9	-	TRBD2	TRBJ2-5	TGTGCCAGCAGCCTAAAGGGGAGGGGAACGCCCCAAGAGACCCAGTACTTC	CASSLKGRGTPQETQYF
TRBV7-3	-	-	TRBJ2-2	TGTGCCAGCAGCTTACATACCGGGGGTAGCGGGGAGCTGTTTTTT	CASSLHTGGSGELFF
TRBV5-4	-	-	TRBJ2-5	TGTGCCAGCAGCACGGGACGGCAAAATCAAGAGACCCAGTACTTC	CASSTGRQNQETQYF
TRBV4-1	-	-	TRBJ2-3	TGCGCCAGCAGCCGCACAGATACGCAGTATTTT	CASSRTDTQYF
TRBV28	-	-	TRBJ2-6	TGTGCCAGCAGTTTATCTTTTTTGTTTAGCTCTGGGGCCAACGTCCTGACTTTC	CASSLSFLFSSGANVLTF
TRBV7-6	few	-	TRBJ1-5	TGTGCCAGCAGCTCCTCTACCAATCAGCCCCAGCATTTT	CASSSSTNQPQHF
TRBV7-9	-	-	TRBJ2-7	TGTGCCAGCAGCCGACTCTCCTACGAGCAGTACTTC	CASSRLSYEQYF
TRBV6-1	once	-	TRBJ1-4	TGTGCCAGCAGTGAAGGGGGTGGATTGGGAGTGGCGGCAAAACTGTTTTTT	CASSEGGGLGVAAKLFF
TRBV6-5	-	-	TRBJ2-5	TGTGCCAGCGTCAAAAGCAACCCCGTACAAGAGACCCAGTACTTC	CASVKSNPVQETQYF
TRBV7-9	-	TRBD1	TRBJ1-6	TGTGCCAGCAGCTTAACAGGGGCGGGCGGTGGGAATTCACCCCTCCACTTT	CASSLTGAGGGNSPLHF
TRBV4-2	-	TRBD2	TRBJ2-3	TGTGCCAGCAGCCAAGGGTATAGCGGGGGGCCGGGCGCAGATACGCAGTATTTT	CASSQGYSGGPGADTQYF
TRBV10-1	-	TRBD2	TRBJ2-2	TGCGCCAGCAGCCGCGGGGGGTCGAACACCGGGGAGCTGTTTTTT	CASSRGGSNTGELFF
TRBV28	once	-	TRBJ2-2	TGTACCAGCAGTTCCACTCTGCTAGCCAACACCGGGGAGCTGTTTTTT	CTSSSTLLANTGELFF
TRBV2	-	-	TRBJ2-7	TGTGCCAGCAGTGAAGCGGAGGGTCGAGGGTACGAGCAGTACTTC	CASSEAEGRGYEQYF
TRBV25-1	-	-	TRBJ2-7	TGTGCCAGCAGTGGATCGCGGACAGAAGCCTACGAGCAGTACTTC	CASSGSRTEAYEQYF
TRBV28	-	-	TRBJ2-7	TGTGCCAGCAGTTCCTACAGGTGGGAGCAGTACTTC	CASSSYRWEQYF
TRBV5-1	-	-	TRBJ2-4	TGCGCCAGCAGCTTTCGCCCCCTAGGGTTCGCCAAAAACATTCAGTACTTC	CASSFRPLGFAKNIQYF
TRBV29-1	-	-	TRBJ1-3	TGCAGCGCCTGGACAGTTAACTCTGGAAACACCATATATTTT	CSAWTVNSGNTIYF
TRBV18	-	-	TRBJ2-1	TGTGCCAGCTCACCTCCCGGCCTAGGGGGAGATCAGTTCTTC	CASSPPGLGGDQFF
TRBV6-1	-	TRBD1	TRBJ1-6	TGTGCCAGCAACTGGTCACAGGGGCATTCACCCCTCCACTTT	CASNWSQGHSPLHF
TRBV5-1	once	-	TRBJ2-1	TGCGCCAGCAGCTTTATGGCGGGGAGCAATGAGCAGTTCTTC	CASSFMAGSNEQFF
TRBV28	-	-	TRBJ2-2	TGTGCCAGTCAAGGGACGGTGAACACCGGGGAGCTGTTTTTT	CASQGTVNTGELFF
TRBV6-1	-	-	TRBJ1-2	TGTGCCAGCAGTGAATCTTACAGGGAGTACTATGGCTACACCTTC	CASSESYREYYGYTF
TRBV10-3	few	-	TRBJ2-7	TGTGCCATCAGTGAAAAAGTCTACGAGCAGTACTTC	CAISEKVYEQYF
TRBV10-3	-	-	TRBJ1-2	TGTGCCATGTATGACAGTTACTATGGCTACACCTTC	CAMYDSYYGYTF
TRBV6-1	once	-	TRBJ2-1	TGTGCCAGCAGCTACGGGGGTAATGAGCAGTTCTTC	CASSYGGNEQFF
TRBV25-1	-	-	TRBJ2-7	TGTGCCAGCAGTAGTCCGGGACGGCCGTCCTACGAGCAGTACTTC	CASSSPGRPSYEQYF
TRBV5-1	-	-	TRBJ1-3	TGCGCCAGCAGCCAGGGAAATTCTGGAAACACCATATATTTT	CASSQGNSGNTIYF
TRBV5-4	-	-	TRBJ1-2	TGTGCCAGCAGCTTGGACCGGGGCACCGGCTACACCTTC	CASSLDRGTGYTF
TRBV10-3	-	TRBD2	TRBJ2-1	TGTGCCATCAGTGACCAACTAGCGGGGGGGCCAGATGAGCAGTTCTTC	CAISDQLAGGPDEQFF
TRBV9	-	-	TRBJ2-1	TGTGCCAGCAGCCCCCACCGGGGCAGCCGGAGCTCCTACAATGAGCAGTTCTTC	CASSPHRGSRSSYNEQFF
TRBV21-1	-	-	TRBJ2-2	TGTGCCAGCAAAGACAGGGGATTGATCACCGGGGAGCTGTTTTTT	CASKDRGLITGELFF
TRBV30	-	-	TRBJ1-1	TGTGCCTGGAGTCCGGGACCCAACACTGAAGCTTTCTTT	CAWSPGPNTEAFF
TRBV30	-	-	TRBJ2-1	TGTGCCTGGACATTCGGGGGTCCTGAGCAGTTCTTC	CAWTFGGPEQFF
TRBV7-3	-	-	TRBJ2-3	TGTGCCAGCAGCCCCAGTCCGGCCGGGGGTACGCAGTATTTT	CASSPSPAGGTQYF
TRBV28	-	-	TRBJ1-1	TGTGCCAGCAGTTTATGGGAGGGAGCTGAAGCTTTCTTT	CASSLWEGAEAFF
TRBV7-9	-	-	TRBJ1-2	TGTGCCAGCAGCTTTGGAATTGAGGGGACAAACTATGGCTACACCTTC	CASSFGIEGTNYGYTF
TRBV28	-	-	TRBJ1-4	TGTGCCAGCAGGGGGACTCTGTGGCCGGGGGAAAAACTGTTTTTT	CASRGTLWPGEKLFF
TRBV7-9	few	-	TRBJ2-7	TGTGCCAGCAGCTTGACAGCGTACGAGCAGTACTTC	CASSLTAYEQYF
TRBV5-1	-	-	TRBJ2-1	TGCGCCAGCAGCTTGGGGAGTGGGACATCAGACAATGAGCAGTTCTTC	CASSLGSGTSDNEQFF
TRBV10-3	-	-	TRBJ2-6	TGTGCCATCAGTGAAAACCCGGGTTTTAGCTCTGGGGCCAACGTCCTGACTTTC	CAISENPGFSSGANVLTF
TRBV30	-	-	TRBJ2-3	TGTGCCTGGAGTGGAATGAAAGCGGTCGGGACAGATACGCAGTATTTT	CAWSGMKAVGTDTQYF
TRBV6-1	-	TRBD2	TRBJ2-3	TGTGCCAGCAGTGCGACTAGCGGGGGCCGCACAGATACGCAGTATTTT	CASSATSGGRTDTQYF
TRBV5-1	-	-	TRBJ1-1	TGCGCCAGCAGCTCGGATGGGGACATGAACACTGAAGCTTTCTTT	CASSSDGDMNTEAFF
TRBV11-2	-	-	TRBJ2-5	TGTGCCAGCAGCCGTGCCCGGGGTCAAGAGACCCAGTACTTC	CASSRARGQETQYF
TRBV5-4	-	-	TRBJ2-2	TGTGCCAGCAGCTTGGATCGGGGGCACACCGGGGAGCTGTTTTTT	CASSLDRGHTGELFF
TRBV30	-	TRBD1	TRBJ1-5	TGTGCCTGGGGTAGGGGGCTGGGGCTTTACCCCCAGCATTTT	CAWGRGLGLYPQHF
TRBV2	-	-	TRBJ2-5	TGTGCCACACTAGCGCAGGGGGCTGAGCAAGAGACCCAGTACTTC	CATLAQGAEQETQYF
TRBV9	once	-	TRBJ1-6	TGTGCCAGCAGCGTAGAAGCGGCGCCCTCCTCCTCACCCCTCCACTTT	CASSVEAAPSSSPLHF
TRBV10-3	-	TRBD1	TRBJ2-7	TGTGCCATCAGTGAGTCGGGGGGGACAGGGCCCCACGAGCAGTACTTC	CAISESGGTGPHEQYF
TRBV6-6	-	-	TRBJ2-1	TGTGCCAGCAGTTACTCAGGGAATGAGCAGTTCTTC	CASSYSGNEQFF